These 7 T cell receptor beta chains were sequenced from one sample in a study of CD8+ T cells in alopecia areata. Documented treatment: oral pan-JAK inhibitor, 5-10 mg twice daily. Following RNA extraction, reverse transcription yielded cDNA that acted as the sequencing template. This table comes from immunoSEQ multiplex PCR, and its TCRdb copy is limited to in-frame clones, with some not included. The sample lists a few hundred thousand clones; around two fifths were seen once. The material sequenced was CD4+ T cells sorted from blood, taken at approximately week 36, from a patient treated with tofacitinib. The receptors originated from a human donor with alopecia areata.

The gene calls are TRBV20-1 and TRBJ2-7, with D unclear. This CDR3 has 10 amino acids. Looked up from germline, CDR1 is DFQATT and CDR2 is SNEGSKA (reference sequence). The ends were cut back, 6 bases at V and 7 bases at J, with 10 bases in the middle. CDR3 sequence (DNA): TGCAGTGCCTCTGGTCAAGAGCAGTACTTC. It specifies CSASGQEQYF.

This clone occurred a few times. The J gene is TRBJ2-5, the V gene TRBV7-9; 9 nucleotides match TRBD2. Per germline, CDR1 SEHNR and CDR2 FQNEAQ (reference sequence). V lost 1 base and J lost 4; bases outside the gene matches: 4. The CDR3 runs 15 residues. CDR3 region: CASSLGSGSGETQYF. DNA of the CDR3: TGTGCCAGCAGCTTAGGTAGCGGGAGTGGAGAGACCCAGTACTTC.

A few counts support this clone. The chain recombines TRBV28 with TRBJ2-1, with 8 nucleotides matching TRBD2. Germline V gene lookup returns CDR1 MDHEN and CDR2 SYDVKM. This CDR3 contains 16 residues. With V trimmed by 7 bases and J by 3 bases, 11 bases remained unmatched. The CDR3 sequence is CASTIGASGYYNEQFF. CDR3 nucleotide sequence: TGTGCCAGCACCATCGGTGCTAGCGGGTACTACAATGAGCAGTTCTTC.

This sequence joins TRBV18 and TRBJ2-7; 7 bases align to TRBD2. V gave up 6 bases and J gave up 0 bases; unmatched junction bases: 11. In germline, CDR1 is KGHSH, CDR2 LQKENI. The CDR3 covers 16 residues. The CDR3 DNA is TGTGCCAGCTCCCTCTGGGGGGGAGCCCTCTCCTACGAGCAGTACTTC. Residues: CASSLWGGALSYEQYF. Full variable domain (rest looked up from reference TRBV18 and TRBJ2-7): NAGVMQNPRHLVRRRGQEARLRCSPMKGHSHVYWYRQLPEEGLKFMVYLQKENIIDESGMPKERFSAEFPKEGPSILRIQQVVRGDSAAYFCASSLWGGALSYEQYFGPGTRLTVT.

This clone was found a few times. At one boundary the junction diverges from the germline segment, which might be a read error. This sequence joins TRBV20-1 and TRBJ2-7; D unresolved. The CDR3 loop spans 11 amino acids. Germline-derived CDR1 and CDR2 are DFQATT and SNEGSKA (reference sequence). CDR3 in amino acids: CSVRASNEQYF. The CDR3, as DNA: TGCAGTGTTCGGGCCTCCAACGAGCAGTACTTC.

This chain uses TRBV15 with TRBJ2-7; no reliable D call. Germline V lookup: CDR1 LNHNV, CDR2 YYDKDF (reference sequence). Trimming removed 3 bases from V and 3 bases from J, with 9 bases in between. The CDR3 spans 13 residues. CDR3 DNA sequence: TGTGCCACCAGCAGCAACGGCGGCTACGAGCAGTACTTC. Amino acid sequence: CATSSNGGYEQYF.

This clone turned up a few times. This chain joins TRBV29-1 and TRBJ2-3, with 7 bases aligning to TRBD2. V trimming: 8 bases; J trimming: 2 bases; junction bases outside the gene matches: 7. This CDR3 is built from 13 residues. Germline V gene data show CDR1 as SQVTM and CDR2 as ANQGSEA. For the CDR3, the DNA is TGCAGCCGCCCCCTAGCGGTCACAGATACGCAGTATTTT. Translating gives CSRPLAVTDTQYF.